This entry describes one T cell receptor (beta chain). One end of the junction varies from germline; a read error may be responsible. The data derive from a study of CD4 and CD8 cells across lung adenocarcinoma regions. The patients had localized lung adenocarcinoma, a non-small cell subtype. The length of the CDR3 is 19 residues. Germline assignment: CDR1 SGHTA and CDR2 FQGNSA. TCRdb processed the PCR reads anew with MiXCR; each CDR3 protein has one entry. The sample yields roughly 25,000 distinct CDR3 sequences, around 52% seen once. This chain uses TRBV7-2 with TRBJ2-5; either TRBD1 or TRBD2 may supply D (6 bases each). Specimen: CD4+ T cells from the center of a lung tumor. The receptor was isolated from a male donor with lung adenocarcinoma. The CD4 and CD8 labels of this study may be unreliable. The chain's CDR3 is CASSLAGGFGGRGPETQYF. CDR3 in DNA: TGTGCCAGCAGCTTAGCGGGGGGCTTCGGGGGCCGTGGCCCAGAGACCCAGTATTTC.